Listed below are T cell receptor beta chains from one sample, sequenced in a study of T cells after yellow fever vaccination. TCRdb analysed the 5' RACE reads with MiXCR anew, one entry per CDR3 protein. The table lists roughly 330,000 distinct CDR3 sequences, around 6.8% of them singletons, with around 17% in the top ten. Specimen: PBMCs, collected more than 35 days after the first yellow fever vaccination. Receptors were obtained from a man between 18 and 29 years old who received the YFV17D yellow fever vaccine. Each CDR3 is given with its conserved first and last residue. Each record gives: V gene, clone size, CDR3 protein. Only some rows state a clone size, as once, few, many or a class for expanded clones.

>TRBV5-1|few
CASSEDREYNEQFF
>TRBV5-4|few
CASSLRTGDRFSGANVLTF
>TRBV11-2|few
CASSLERTGTYEQYF
>TRBV5-1|few
CASSTGQANYGYTF
>TRBV20-1|few
CSARGIPGTQPRGGGANVLTF
>TRBV10-3|many
CAITTSGESTDTQYF
>TRBV24-1|NA
CATSDPQSGGQETQYF
>TRBV7-2|few
CASSQTSSTDTQYF
>TRBV2|many
CASSDSPYEQYF
>TRBV29-1|few
CSVATTGAWGEQYF
>TRBV7-2|many
CASTSITGANVLTF
>TRBV20-1|few
CSADRDGETQYF
>TRBV29-1|NA
CSVEGARGTEAFF
>TRBV4-1|many
CASSQGLRGYEQYF
>TRBV6-6|NA
CASSYQGPGEAFF
>TRBV4-1|NA
CASSSRPATNEKLFF
>TRBV5-1|NA
CASSWGLAGDTGELFF
>TRBV6-5|many
CASSYGTGGYEQYF
>TRBV6-5|NA
CASSHFKFF
>TRBV7-7|few
CASSFGIGGHTDTQYF
>TRBV29-1|many
CSGVGTNTGELFF
>TRBV11-2|NA
CASSHRDREQFF
>TRBV12-3/TRBV12-4|few
CASSKMQGGETQYF
>TRBV7-9|NA
CASSTTGWAEKLFF
>TRBV10-3|many
CAISPGQNLLQLYGYTF
>TRBV7-2|NA
CASDPRGGVVNEQFF
>TRBV12-3/TRBV12-4|few
CASSPRPGLGSPLHF
>TRBV20-1|few
CSAAPTGETQYF
>TRBV15|few
CATSRDRLGTEAFF
>TRBV5-1|NA
CATTDTNTGELFF
>TRBV7-2|few
CASSLGGQRNQPQHF
>TRBV12-3/TRBV12-4|few
CASRPRDGGTFPGYTF
>TRBV29-1|NA
CSVEDYRVGETQYF
>TRBV12-3/TRBV12-4|many
CASSLAGTQPQHF
>TRBV2|few
CASSEVSSYGYTF
>TRBV20-1|few
CCARDLSREGAYIQYF
>TRBV7-2|NA
CASRNQRGSDTQYF
>TRBV5-5|few
CASSPQRMDPEQFF
>TRBV28|NA
CASSFSVSGNTIYF
>TRBV6-5|NA
CASSYRTSTDTQYF
>TRBV3-1|few
CASSQVGSGGKEQFF
>TRBV6-1|NA
CASTDLGGGSTDTQYF
>TRBV24-1|NA
CATSGYRNEQFF
>TRBV6-2/TRBV6-3|few
CASSYQPDKLSSYEQYF
>TRBV10-3|NA
CAINKDNSSYNSPLHF